These 31 T cell receptor beta chains were all obtained from the same sample, sequenced in a study of cytomegalovirus exposure and HLA in healthy donors. The PCR employed 60 Vbeta primers together with 13 Jbeta primers. Sequenced by immunoSEQ multiplex PCR; TCRdb stores in-frame clones only, minus some. The sample yields more than 70,000 clones, over 70% seen once. The material sequenced was PBMCs. The receptors shown here come from a man over 45 in good health and CMV-seropositive.

This clone has only one observation. The gene calls are TRBV18 and TRBJ2-7, with D tentatively TRBD2 (6 bases). Trimming took off 6 bases at V and 1 base at J, with 19 bases between the two ends. The germline V gene encodes CDR1 KGHSH and CDR2 LQKENI. The CDR3 is made up of 16 amino acids. CDR3 bases: TGTGCCAGCTCGTCCTCAGTGGGAGGCACTTCCTACGAGCAGTACTTC. Protein: CASSSSVGGTSYEQYF.

This chain uses TRBV19 with TRBJ2-5; TRBD2 matches 8 bases. Germline V lookup: CDR1 LNHDA, CDR2 SQIVND (reference sequence). CDR3 length: 15 amino acids. J lost 5 bases, V lost 5 bases, and 10 bases had no gene match. In DNA, the CDR3 is TGTGCCAGTAGTCCAAACGCAGCGGGAGAGGAGACCCAGTACTTC. Amino acids: CASSPNAAGEETQYF.

This clone was seen only a few times. This rearrangement joins TRBV5-8 to TRBJ1-5; 7 bases are a match to TRBD1. The germline gives CDR1 SGHTS, CDR2 YDEGEE. This CDR3 region has 16 residues. With 2 bases clipped from V and 6 bases from J, the junction kept 11 bases outside the gene matches. The CDR3 region is CASSFSPTGAIQPQHF. As DNA, the CDR3 is TGTGCCAGCAGCTTTAGTCCTACAGGGGCAATTCAGCCCCAGCATTTT.

This sequence joins TRBV2 and TRBJ2-7, with 7 bases lining up with TRBD1. Germline V lookup: CDR1 SNHLY, CDR2 FYNNEI. The V segment lost 3 bases and the J segment 6 bases; nucleotides outside the gene matches: 8. The CDR3 contains 14 residues. CDR3 nucleotides: TGTGCCAGCAGTGATCGAACAGGGGTCCCCGAGCAGTACTTC. Protein sequence: CASSDRTGVPEQYF.

The chain uses TRBV9 and TRBJ2-1; 7 bases are a match to TRBD2. V gave up 0 bases and J gave up 0 bases; unmatched junction bases: 3. The CDR3 has 16 residues. Germline V gene sequence: CDR1 SGDLS, CDR2 YYNGEE. The CDR3 sequence: CASSVASGNSYNEQFF. CDR3 nucleotides: TGTGCCAGCAGCGTAGCTAGCGGCAACTCCTACAATGAGCAGTTCTTC.

This rearrangement joins TRBV14 to TRBJ1-1; a weak D match, TRBD1 (5 bases). Trimming removed 3 bases at V and 1 base at J, with 9 bases between. The CDR3 has 14 residues. The germline V gene has CDR1 SGHDN and CDR2 FVKESK. The CDR3 nucleotides read TGTGCCAGCAGCCACCGACAGCCGAACACTGAAGCTTTCTTT. Encoded protein: CASSHRQPNTEAFF.

V gene TRBV7-2 combines with J gene TRBJ2-2, with D perhaps matching TRBD1 (6 bases). The CDR3 spans 18 residues. Trimming cost V 3 bases and J 0 bases, with 17 bases left between them. CDR1 SGHTA and CDR2 FQGNSA come from the germline V gene. CDR3 sequence: CASSFQFGGGTNTGELFF. The CDR3 DNA reads as TGTGCCAGCAGCTTTCAATTTGGGGGCGGAACGAACACCGGGGAGCTGTTTTTT.

This chain joins TRBV30 and TRBJ1-4; the match to TRBD1 covers 8 bases. The length of the CDR3 is 14 residues. The junction had 10 bases not matched to a gene; V was cut back by 5 bases and J by 8 bases. CDR1 is GTSNPN and CDR2 is SVGIG in the germline V gene (reference sequence). CDR3 loop: CAWGITGGSEKLFF. The CDR3 nucleotides read TGTGCCTGGGGGATAACAGGGGGTTCGGAAAAACTGTTTTTT.

On this clone itself: Relative to the germline gene, one junction end is altered; a read error may explain this. CDR3 residues: CASSADRGYKNSQYF. CDR3 nucleotide sequence: TGCGCCAGCAGCGCCGACAGGGGATACAAAAACAGTCAGTACTTC. The chain has TRBV5-1 and TRBJ2-4, with 8 bases lining up with TRBD1. Per the germline V gene, CDR1 is SGHRS and CDR2 is YFSETQ. This CDR3 is built from 15 residues.

V usage is TRBV7-2 and J usage is TRBJ2-7; 12 nucleotides align to TRBD2. V lost 1 base, J lost 2 bases, and 9 bases stayed unmatched. The CDR3 has 18 amino acids. The germline CDR1 and CDR2 sequences are SGHTA and FQGNSA. The CDR3 sequence is CASSLVVVTSGSTYEQYF. The CDR3 DNA follows: TGTGCCAGCAGCTTAGTAGTGGTGACTAGCGGGAGTACCTACGAGCAGTACTTC.

The rearrangement links TRBV7-3 to TRBJ2-3; TRBD2 might be the D (5 bases). V lost 2 bases and J 7 bases, leaving 13 bases between the germline ends. Looked up from germline, CDR1 is SGHTA and CDR2 is FQGTGA. The length of the CDR3 is 14 residues. CDR3 coding DNA: TGTGCCAGCAGCTTAGGAGCGGAACAGAATACGCAGTATTTT. The encoded protein is CASSLGAEQNTQYF.

This clone was seen a single time. CDR3 loop: CASSYLLGERELVDNEQFF. In DNA form, the CDR3 reads TGCGCCAGCAGCTACCTCTTGGGTGAGCGGGAGCTGGTCGACAATGAGCAGTTCTTC. The chain carries TRBV4-1 and TRBJ2-1, with 8 nucleotides matching TRBD2. Germline CDR1 reads MGHRA; CDR2 reads YSYEKL. The CDR3 has 19 residues. Germline trimming cut 5 bases from V and 5 bases from J; bases unmatched to any gene: 20.

The chain joins TRBV5-4 to TRBJ1-4; D gene uncertain. V gave up 1 base and J gave up 8 bases, with 18 bases separating them. There are 16 residues in the CDR3. The germline V gene has CDR1 SGHNT and CDR2 YYREEE (reference sequence). The CDR3 region has the DNA TGTGCCAGCAGCTTGATCTCTGGCCCCACGGGAGAAAAACTGTTTTTT. It translates to CASSLISGPTGEKLFF.

The chain couples TRBV7-2 to TRBJ2-7, with 13 bases lining up with TRBD2. Germline V gives CDR1 SGHTA, CDR2 FQGNSA. Unmatched junction bases numbered 4, after V lost 2 bases and J lost 6 bases. The CDR3 contains 15 residues. The CDR3 loop is CASSLRLAGGSEQYF. In DNA, the CDR3 is TGTGCCAGCAGCTTAAGACTAGCGGGAGGATCCGAGCAGTACTTC.

This sequence joins TRBV14 and TRBJ2-5, with unresolved D. Germline loops: CDR1 SGHDN, CDR2 FVKESK. This CDR3 region has 11 residues. Deletions cut 1 base from V and 13 bases from J, with 10 bases between. The CDR3 reads CASSQGFARYF. CDR3 DNA: TGTGCCAGCAGCCAAGGGTTTGCCAGGTACTTC.

V usage is TRBV2 and J usage is TRBJ2-7, with TRBD2 matching over 7 bases. CDR3 length: 19 residues. The V and J ends lost 4 bases and 0 bases, in that order; junction bases with no gene match: 18. The V gene's germline CDR1 is SNHLY and CDR2 FYNNEI. This CDR3 reads CASSGPQPQRGETSYEQYF. The CDR3 DNA is TGTGCCAGCAGTGGGCCCCAACCCCAACGGGGGGAGACCTCCTACGAGCAGTACTTC.

This clone was counted only a few times. A read error may produce the germline difference seen at one junction end. The genes are TRBV4-1 and TRBJ2-1, with TRBD1 matching 7 bases. Germline CDR1 and CDR2: MGHRA and YSYEKL. CDR3 length equals 11 residues. CDR3 coding DNA: TGCGCCAGCAGCCCAGGGGGTTTTAAGCTCTTC. Translating it yields CASSPGGFKLF.

The rearrangement joins TRBV27 to TRBJ1-4; no definite D call. This CDR3 comprises 18 residues. V gave up 6 bases and J gave up 2 bases, with 22 bases separating them. The germline CDR1 and CDR2 sequences are MNHEY and SMNVEV (reference sequence). The CDR3 spells CASSWRPSRASTNEKLFF. The DNA of the CDR3 is TGTGCCAGCAGCTGGCGACCTTCGAGGGCCAGCACTAATGAAAAACTGTTTTTT. Variable domain in full (rest from reference TRBV27 and TRBJ1-4): EAQVTQNPRYLITVTGKKLTVTCSQNMNHEYMSWYRQDPGLGLRQIYYSMNVEVTDKGDVPEGYKVSRKEKRNFPLILESPSPNQTSLYFCASSWRPSRASTNEKLFFGSGTQLSVL.

This chain uses TRBV29-1 with TRBJ1-4; D perhaps matches TRBD1 (6 bases). Germline V CDR1 and CDR2: SQVTM, ANQGSEA. Deletions cut 4 bases from V and 5 bases from J, with 11 bases between. This CDR3 region has 13 residues. The CDR3 is CSVATGKNEKLFF. DNA for the CDR3: TGCAGCGTTGCCACAGGGAAGAATGAAAAACTGTTTTTT.

This clone was seen a handful of times. J is TRBJ2-7 and V is TRBV11-3; no clear D. Trimming stripped 6 bases from V and 0 bases from J, with 9 bases between. Germline V gives CDR1 SGHNT, CDR2 YENEEA. This CDR3 is 13 amino acids long. The CDR3 coding sequence is TGTGCCAGCAGTTCGACAAGCTCCTACGAGCAGTACTTC. Its protein product is CASSSTSSYEQYF.

The rearrangement uses TRBV10-3 and TRBJ2-1; D uncertain. V was pared by 0 bases and J by 0 bases, with 12 bases between. Germline V gene sequence: CDR1 ENHRY, CDR2 SYGVKD. The CDR3 contains 17 residues. The DNA for the CDR3 is TGTGCCATCAGTGAGTCGCAGGCTGGAAGCTCCTACAATGAGCAGTTCTTC. Translating gives CAISESQAGSSYNEQFF.

This sequence joins TRBV4-1 and TRBJ2-3; 9 bases are a match to TRBD2. The CDR3 consists of 17 residues. Per germline, CDR1 MGHRA and CDR2 YSYEKL. The V and J ends lost 4 bases and 2 bases, in that order; junction bases with no gene match: 10. Here the CDR3 reads CASSPGGASGNTDTQYF. For the CDR3, the DNA is TGCGCCAGCAGCCCAGGTGGGGCTAGCGGGAACACAGATACGCAGTATTTT.

J is TRBJ2-1 and V is TRBV7-9, with D perhaps TRBD2 (8 bases). With 8 bases removed from V and 4 bases from J, the gap between germline ends came to 15 bases. Looked up from germline, CDR1 is SEHNR and CDR2 is FQNEAQ (reference sequence). The CDR3 is 14 residues long. CDR3 region: CASSREGAYNEQFF. DNA for the CDR3: TGTGCCAGCTCCCGGGAGGGGGCTTACAATGAGCAGTTCTTC.

This clone was recorded a few times. The chain combines TRBV23-1 with TRBJ1-1, with a tentative D call TRBD1 (5 bases). TRBV23-1 is annotated as an ORF whose role is uncertain. With 7 bases removed from V and 6 bases from J, the gap between germline ends came to 21 bases. This CDR3 has 15 residues. The CDR3 DNA reads as TGCGCCAGCACCTTAAAGGTTGGGGGGGAATCTGAAGCTTTCTTT. This encodes CASTLKVGGESEAFF.

The V and J genes are TRBV7-3 and TRBJ2-5, with 12 bases aligning to TRBD1. This CDR3 is built from 18 residues. The junction had 11 bases not matched to a gene; V was cut back by 5 bases and J by 1 base. CDR1 SGHTA and CDR2 FQGTGA come from the germline V gene. The CDR3 DNA reads TGTGCCAGCAGCACAAAAGCCGGGACAGGGGGCCGCCAAGAGACCCAGTACTTC. Translation gives CASSTKAGTGGRQETQYF.

Comment on this clone: The same CDR3 arises from other DNA sequences in this sample as well. The CDR3 reads CASSYADMNTEAFF. In nucleotides, the CDR3 is TGTGCCAGCAGTTACGCGGACATGAACACTGAAGCTTTCTTT. The V and J genes are TRBV6-5 and TRBJ1-1; a weak D match, TRBD1 (5 bases). The germline V and J ends were trimmed by 2 bases and 0 bases, with 7 bases remaining between them. CDR3 size: 14 residues. CDR1 is MNHEY and CDR2 is SVGAGI in the germline V gene.

CDR3 protein: CATQNRGTANYGYTF. The CDR3 region has the DNA TGTGCCACCCAAAACCGGGGGACAGCTAACTATGGCTACACCTTC. This chain uses TRBV19 with TRBJ1-2, with 7 nucleotides matching TRBD1. The CDR3 is made up of 15 amino acids. V lost 10 bases, J lost 0 bases, and 11 bases stayed unmatched. Germline V gene lookup returns CDR1 LNHDA and CDR2 SQIVND (reference sequence).

V gene TRBV18 combines with J gene TRBJ2-2; D remains unclear. The CDR3 extends over 13 amino acids. The germline V gene has CDR1 KGHSH and CDR2 LQKENI. V lost 5 bases to trimming and J lost 1 base, with 5 bases between them. The CDR3 loop is CASSTGNTGELFF. CDR3 nucleotide sequence: TGTGCCAGCTCAACGGGGAACACCGGGGAGCTGTTTTTT.

V gene TRBV7-3 combines with J gene TRBJ2-5, with D possibly being TRBD2 (5 bases). The CDR3 loop spans 13 amino acids. CDR1 is SGHTA and CDR2 is FQGTGA in the germline V gene. The germline V and J ends were trimmed by 5 bases and 1 base, with 8 bases remaining between them. CDR3 sequence: CASSTGVQETQYF. The CDR3 DNA reads as TGTGCCAGCAGCACCGGGGTCCAAGAGACCCAGTACTTC.

V usage is TRBV5-1 and J usage is TRBJ1-2; D unresolved. Germline CDR1 SGHRS, CDR2 YFSETQ. V gave up 0 bases and J gave up 1 base, with 10 bases separating them. This CDR3 has 15 amino acids. The CDR3 DNA follows: TGCGCCAGCAGCTTGGTTGGAGGGATTAACTATGGCTACACCTTC. This translates into CASSLVGGINYGYTF.

This clone was detected only once. V is TRBV19 and J is TRBJ2-3; D uncertain. This CDR3 has 13 residues. Germline V gene sequence: CDR1 LNHDA, CDR2 SQIVND (reference sequence). V shed 4 bases and J shed 0 bases, with 5 bases lying between them. The CDR3 loop reads CASSRLSTDTQYF. CDR3 DNA: TGTGCCAGTAGTAGGCTGAGCACAGATACGCAGTATTTT.